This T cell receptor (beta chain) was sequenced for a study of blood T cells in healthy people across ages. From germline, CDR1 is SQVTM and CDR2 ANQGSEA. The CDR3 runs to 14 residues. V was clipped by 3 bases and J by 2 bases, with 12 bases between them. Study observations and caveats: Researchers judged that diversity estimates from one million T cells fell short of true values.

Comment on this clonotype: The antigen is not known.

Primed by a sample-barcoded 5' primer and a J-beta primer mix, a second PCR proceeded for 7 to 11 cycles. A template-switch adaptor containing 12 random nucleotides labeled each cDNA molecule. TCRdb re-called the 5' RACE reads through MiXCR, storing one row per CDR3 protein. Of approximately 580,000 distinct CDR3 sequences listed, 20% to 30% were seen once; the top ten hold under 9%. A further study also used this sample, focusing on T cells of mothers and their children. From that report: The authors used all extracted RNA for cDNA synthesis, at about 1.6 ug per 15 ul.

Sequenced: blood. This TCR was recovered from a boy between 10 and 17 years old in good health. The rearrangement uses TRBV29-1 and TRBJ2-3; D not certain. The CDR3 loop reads CSVDSGMNTDTQYF. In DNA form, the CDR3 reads TGCAGCGTTGATTCTGGGATGAACACAGATACGCAGTATTTT.